This T cell receptor beta chain was captured by sequencing in a study of CD8 T cells in ankylosing spondylitis. TCRdb fed the 5' RACE reads into MiXCR, producing one record per CDR3 protein. The table has roughly 230,000 distinct CDR3 sequences, roughly 10% seen once; the top ten hold about 2.8%. The germline gives CDR1 SGHRS, CDR2 YFSETQ. This CDR3 contains 16 residues. J was trimmed by 1 base and V by 4 bases; bases with no gene match: 8. Study conclusions and caveats: As for the disease-linked clones, they showed a CD8+ phenotype and occurred at relatively low frequencies in peripheral blood.

This clonotype was seen ten or more times. The antigen remains undetermined. This clonotype was obtained from a male donor with ankylosing spondylitis or in good health (not recorded which). The V and J genes are TRBV5-1 and TRBJ2-1; 7 bases match TRBD2. What was sequenced was blood, either unsorted or a sorted T cell fraction (not recorded which). The CDR3 is CASSAGLPSSYNEQFF. CDR3 in DNA: TGCGCCAGCAGCGCGGGACTACCGTCTTCCTACAATGAGCAGTTCTTC.